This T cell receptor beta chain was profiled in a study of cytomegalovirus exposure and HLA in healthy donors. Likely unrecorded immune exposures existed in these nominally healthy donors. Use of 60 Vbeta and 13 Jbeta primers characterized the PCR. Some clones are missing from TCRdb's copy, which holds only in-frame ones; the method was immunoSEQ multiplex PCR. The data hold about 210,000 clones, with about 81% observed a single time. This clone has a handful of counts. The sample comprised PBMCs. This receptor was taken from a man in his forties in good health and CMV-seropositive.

CDR3 in DNA: TGTGCCAGCAGCAAACAGCGCCCTGTCGCCAAAAACATTCAGTACTTC. Amino acids: CASSKQRPVAKNIQYF. The rearrangement uses TRBV21-1 and TRBJ2-4; the table's D call TRBD2 went unverified against the DNA. TRBV21-1 constitutes a pseudogene. The CDR3 extends over 16 amino acids.